The 24 T cell receptor beta chains below all came from one sample that was sequenced in a study of shared clonotypes between healthy human individuals. The naive CD8 population came from CD45RO-negative cells selected for CCR7, without terminally differentiated effector memory CD45RA+ cells. Profiling relied on immunoSEQ multiplex PCR, and the TCRdb table lists in-frame clones only, not all of them. The data show roughly 650,000 clones, with approximately 96% seen just once and roughly 0.1% held by the top ten. Sequencing used naive CD8+ T cells sorted from blood. Receptors were obtained from a woman younger than 45 in good health.

The chain carries TRBV7-9 and TRBJ2-5, with 8 bases aligning to TRBD2. Judging by the DNA end, TRBJ2-7 fits better; the J call may be wrong. CDR1 SEHNR and CDR2 FQNEAQ come from the germline V gene (reference sequence). The CDR3 covers 14 residues. DNA for the CDR3: TGTGCCAGCACCCTCCGGGGGGGCCCCTACGAGCAGTACTTC. Its translation: CASTLRGGPYEQYF.

The chain carries TRBV15 and TRBJ2-7; 7 nucleotides match TRBD2. This CDR3 region has 14 residues. The V and J ends lost 3 bases and 6 bases, in that order; junction bases with no gene match: 8. Germline values: CDR1 LNHNV, CDR2 YYDKDF (reference sequence). The CDR3 protein is CATSSRRESGEQYF. The CDR3 region has the DNA TGTGCCACCAGCAGTAGGCGGGAGTCTGGCGAGCAGTACTTC.

The CDR3 DNA reads TGTGCCAGCAGCCAAGTGGCGGGAGGGCCTTATAATGAGCAGTTCTTC. It translates to CASSQVAGGPYNEQFF. The gene calls are TRBV27 and TRBJ2-1, with 9 bases lining up with TRBD2. The CDR3 loop spans 16 amino acids. Germline V gives CDR1 MNHEY, CDR2 SMNVEV (reference sequence). V was clipped by 6 bases and J by 7 bases; unmatched bases: 13.

The V call is TRBV28, the J call TRBJ2-7; 12 bases fit TRBD2. Trimming took 5 bases from V and 2 from J; bases not matched to a gene: 4. Germline assignment: CDR1 MDHEN and CDR2 SYDVKM. CDR3 length: 15 residues. CDR3 protein: CASSLLAGGTYEQYF. CDR3 nucleotide sequence: TGTGCCAGCAGTCTACTAGCGGGAGGAACCTACGAGCAGTACTTC.

This clone showed up just once. The V and J genes are TRBV5-6 and TRBJ2-7; 10 bases match TRBD1. V dropped 4 bases and J dropped 7; count of bases not matched to a gene: 8. CDR1 is SGHDT, CDR2 YYEEEE, per germline. The CDR3 runs to 14 residues. CDR3 coding DNA: TGTGCCAGCAGCGAAATGACAGGGGGCGAGGAGCAGTACTTC. Its protein product is CASSEMTGGEEQYF.

The rearrangement links TRBV5-1 to TRBJ2-7, with 9 bases that match TRBD1. This CDR3 has 15 residues. The V gene end was trimmed by 3 bases and the J gene end by 3 bases; junction bases not matched to a gene: 7. Germline values: CDR1 SGHRS, CDR2 YFSETQ. The CDR3 spells CASSSRDREDYEQYF. The CDR3 coding sequence is TGCGCCAGCAGCTCCCGGGACAGGGAGGACTACGAGCAGTACTTC.

V is TRBV13 and J is TRBJ2-7; no definite D call. CDR1 and CDR2 (germline): PRHDT, FYEKMQ (reference sequence). V lost 2 bases to trimming and J lost 0 bases, with 5 bases between them. CDR3 size: 13 residues. The CDR3 protein is CASSLPDSYEQYF. CDR3 DNA sequence: TGTGCCAGCAGCTTACCGGACTCCTACGAGCAGTACTTC.

This rearrangement joins TRBV14 to TRBJ2-2; unclear D gene. The CDR3 extends over 14 amino acids. Trimming left V 1 base short and J 8 bases short, with 11 bases between. Germline V lookup: CDR1 SGHDN, CDR2 FVKESK. The CDR3 DNA is TGTGCCAGCAGCCAAGTTGGTCTGTCTGGGGAGCTGTTTTTT. It is translated as CASSQVGLSGELFF.

The chain couples TRBV7-2 to TRBJ2-7; D may match TRBD1 or TRBD2 (5 bases each). This CDR3 is 15 amino acids long. Trimming removed 4 bases from V and 3 bases from J, with 16 bases in between. Germline CDR1 reads SGHTA; CDR2 reads FQGNSA. The CDR3 sequence: CASSSRDEKRYEQYF. DNA for the CDR3: TGTGCCAGCAGCTCCAGGGACGAGAAGCGCTACGAGCAGTACTTC.

V is TRBV27 and J is TRBJ2-3; 13 bases map to TRBD2. The V gene's germline CDR1 is MNHEY and CDR2 SMNVEV (reference sequence). After removal of 6 bases from V and 4 bases from J, the junction contained 7 bases not matched to a gene. The CDR3 totals 16 residues. CDR3 residues: CASSRLLAGGADTQYF. CDR3 DNA sequence: TGTGCCAGCAGCCGCCTACTAGCGGGAGGGGCAGATACGCAGTATTTT.

The rearrangement links TRBV9 to TRBJ2-7, with D perhaps matching TRBD1 (5 bases). Germline CDR1 reads SGDLS; CDR2 reads YYNGEE. The germline V and J ends were trimmed by 0 bases and 5 bases, with 9 bases remaining between them. This CDR3 spans 13 amino acids. The CDR3 nucleotides are TGTGCCAGCAGCGTAGGCAGGGCCAACGAGCAGTACTTC. This encodes CASSVGRANEQYF. Combining the CDR3 with reference TRBV9 and TRBJ2-7 gives the whole variable domain DSGVTQTPKHLITATGQRVTLRCSPRSGDLSVYWYQQSLDQGLQFLIQYYNGEERAKGNILERFSAQQFPDLHSELNLSSLELGDSALYFCASSVGRANEQYFGPGTRLTVT.

This chain connects TRBV5-1 to TRBJ2-7; D gene uncertain. The CDR3 consists of 15 residues. The germline CDR1 and CDR2 sequences are SGHRS and YFSETQ. V dropped 0 bases and J dropped 3 bases, with 13 bases sitting between them. The CDR3 nucleotides are TGCGCCAGCAGCTTGGGTGAGGTAGTTGGCTACGAGCAGTACTTC. Its protein product is CASSLGEVVGYEQYF.

This CDR3 reads CASSFWGIGQPQHF. CDR3 coding DNA: TGTGCCAGCAGTTTCTGGGGAATTGGTCAGCCCCAGCATTTT. The chain carries TRBV27 and TRBJ1-5; D unclear. The CDR3 runs to 14 residues. CDR1 and CDR2 (germline): MNHEY, SMNVEV (reference sequence). V lost 3 bases, J lost 6 bases, and 12 bases lay in between.

V and J are TRBV27 and TRBJ2-7, with 14 bases identical to TRBD2. The germline V gene encodes CDR1 MNHEY and CDR2 SMNVEV (reference sequence). The junction had 8 bases not matched to a gene; V was cut back by 7 bases and J by 6 bases. CDR3 length equals 15 residues. For the CDR3, the DNA is TGTGCCAGCAAACGGGAGGGACTAGCGGGAGCCGAGCAGTACTTC. Its protein is CASKREGLAGAEQYF.

The V gene is TRBV4-1, the J gene TRBJ2-1, with D hard to call. The CDR3 runs 16 residues. Germline V CDR1 and CDR2: MGHRA, YSYEKL. Trimming took off 0 bases at V and 8 bases at J, with 17 bases between the two ends. The CDR3 here is CASSQDQSRRYDEQFF. As DNA, the CDR3 is TGCGCCAGCAGCCAAGATCAAAGTCGTCGATACGATGAGCAGTTCTTC.

The genes are TRBV7-9 and TRBJ2-7; 7 positions agree with TRBD1. The CDR3 is made up of 13 amino acids. V trimming: 7 bases; J trimming: 3 bases; junction bases outside the gene matches: 6. Germline V gene data show CDR1 as SEHNR and CDR2 as FQNEAQ (reference sequence). The DNA of the CDR3 is TGTGCCAGCACCGAGGGGGCACTCTACGAGCAGTACTTC. Encoded protein: CASTEGALYEQYF.

This clone was seen a single time. This CDR3 is also generated by other DNA sequences in the sample. V usage is TRBV28 and J usage is TRBJ2-3; D gene ambiguous. The CDR3 contains 13 residues. The V gene lost 8 bases and the J gene lost 0 bases, with 9 bases spanning the gap. CDR1 is MDHEN, CDR2 SYDVKM, per germline. CDR3 region: CASSLTSTDTQYF. CDR3 DNA: TGTGCCAGCTCCCTGACCAGCACAGATACGCAGTATTTT. Full variable domain (remainder filled in from reference TRBV28 and TRBJ2-3): DVKVTQSSRYLVKRTGEKVFLECVQDMDHENMFWYRQDPGLGLRLIYFSYDVKMKEKGDIPEGYSVSREKKERFSLILESASTNQTSMYLCASSLTSTDTQYFGPGTRLTVL.

The V and J genes are TRBV15 and TRBJ2-2, with D possibly matching TRBD2 (6 bases). Trimming cost V 3 bases and J 4 bases, with 12 bases left between them. Germline V lookup: CDR1 LNHNV, CDR2 YYDKDF (reference sequence). The length of the CDR3 is 15 residues. The CDR3, as DNA: TGTGCCACCAGCAGGGGGGTAGCGGTCACCGGGGAGCTGTTTTTT. Translating it yields CATSRGVAVTGELFF. Full variable domain (rest looked up from reference TRBV15 and TRBJ2-2): DAMVIQNPRYQVTQFGKPVTLSCSQTLNHNVMYWYQQKSSQAPKLLFHYYDKDFNNEADTPDNFQSRRPNTSFCFLDIRSPGLGDTAMYLCATSRGVAVTGELFFGEGSRLTVL.

The gene calls are TRBV11-2 and TRBJ1-1, with D maybe TRBD1 (5 bases). CDR1 and CDR2 (germline): SGHAT, FQNNGV. The CDR3 is 17 amino acids. Trimming took 1 base from V and 1 from J, leaving 16 bases between them. CDR3 DNA sequence: TGTGCCAGCAGCTTAGTTCCGCCAGGGACCCCGAACACTGAAGCTTTCTTT. Amino acids: CASSLVPPGTPNTEAFF.

The rearrangement links TRBV11-2 to TRBJ2-1, with 11 bases identical to TRBD2. Trimming took 1 base from V and 10 from J; bases not matched to a gene: 6. CDR3 size: 15 residues. Germline V CDR1 and CDR2: SGHAT, FQNNGV. CDR3 protein: CASSLGSGRVREQFF. CDR3 DNA: TGTGCCAGCAGCTTAGGTAGCGGGAGGGTGCGGGAGCAGTTCTTC.

The rearrangement joins TRBV2 to TRBJ1-1, with 9 bases fitting TRBD1. The J segment lost 6 bases and the V segment lost 10 bases, leaving 6 bases of the junction unmatched. Per the germline V gene, CDR1 is SNHLY and CDR2 is FYNNEI. CDR3 length: 12 amino acids. The CDR3 bases are TGTGCCACCGAAGGGACAGGGCCTGAAGCTTTCTTT. Protein product: CATEGTGPEAFF.

As regards this clone: The same CDR3 can be traced to other DNA sequences in this sample. The chain is built from TRBV27 and TRBJ2-7; no reliable D call. Between the trimmed V and J ends, which lost 0 bases and 3 bases, there was a span of 3 bases. The CDR3 has 12 residues. Germline V lookup: CDR1 MNHEY, CDR2 SMNVEV (reference sequence). The CDR3 sequence is CASSLSGYEQYF. In DNA form, the CDR3 reads TGTGCCAGCAGTTTATCTGGCTACGAGCAGTACTTC.

The CDR3 is CASSPLLGPGGTQYF. For the CDR3, the DNA is TGTGCCAGTAGCCCCCTTCTCGGCCCGGGAGGGACCCAGTACTTC. The chain combines TRBV19 with TRBJ2-5; 7 positions agree with TRBD2. CDR1 LNHDA and CDR2 SQIVND come from the germline V gene (reference sequence). The CDR3 length is 15 residues. V lost 6 bases, J lost 7 bases, and 14 bases stayed unmatched.

V usage is TRBV27 and J usage is TRBJ2-2, with D possibly called TRBD1 or TRBD2 (6 bases each). Germline loops: CDR1 MNHEY, CDR2 SMNVEV (reference sequence). This CDR3 is 14 amino acids long. V shed 9 bases and J shed 4 bases, with 15 bases lying between them. CDR3 residues: CARGGKGFTGELFF. For the CDR3, the DNA is TGTGCCAGAGGGGGGAAGGGATTCACCGGGGAGCTGTTTTTT.